This T cell receptor (beta chain) was identified during a study of shared clonotypes between healthy human individuals. Overall study results and limits: Non-shared clonotypes had lower generation probabilities than clonotypes shared by all four sorted-subset donors.

On this clone: Its target is not known.

The protocol was immunoSEQ multiplex PCR, while the TCRdb copy is restricted to in-frame clones and leaves out a portion. The table shows some 2.1 million clones, with 85% to 95% occurring only once. The source of this sequence is a man between 18 and 29 years old in good health. The sequencing input was naive CD4+ T cells sorted from blood. Subset noted: CD45RA+ positively selected.

The CDR3 region is CAISESGGPYGYTF. The CDR3 region has the DNA TGTGCCATCAGTGAGTCCGGTGGTCCCTATGGCTACACCTTC. The rearrangement links TRBV10-3 to TRBJ1-2; D remains ambiguous. Germline V CDR1 and CDR2: ENHRY, SYGVKD. The CDR3 totals 14 residues. Trimming removed 0 bases at V and 4 bases at J, with 9 bases between.